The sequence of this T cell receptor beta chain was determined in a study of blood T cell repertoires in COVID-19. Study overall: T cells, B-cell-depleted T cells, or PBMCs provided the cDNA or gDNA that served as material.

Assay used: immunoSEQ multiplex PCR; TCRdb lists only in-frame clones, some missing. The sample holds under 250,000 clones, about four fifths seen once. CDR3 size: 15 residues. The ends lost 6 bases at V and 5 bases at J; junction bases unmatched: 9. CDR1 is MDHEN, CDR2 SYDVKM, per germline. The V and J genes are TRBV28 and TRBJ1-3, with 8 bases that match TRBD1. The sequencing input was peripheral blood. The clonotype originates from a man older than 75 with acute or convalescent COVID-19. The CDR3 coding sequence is TGTGCCAGCAGCCCTAAACAGGGGGGTAGAAACACCATATATTTT. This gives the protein CASSPKQGGRNTIYF. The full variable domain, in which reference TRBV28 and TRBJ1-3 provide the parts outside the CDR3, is DVKVTQSSRYLVKRTGEKVFLECVQDMDHENMFWYRQDPGLGLRLIYFSYDVKMKEKGDIPEGYSVSREKKERFSLILESASTNQTSMYLCASSPKQGGRNTIYFGEGSWLTVV.